The clone carrying this T cell receptor (beta chain) was counted at least ten times. What it binds is unknown. The junction departs from the called germline gene at one end, perhaps through a read error. The sample belongs to a study of breast tumors, draining lymph nodes, adjacent tissues. Study-level results: Findings are consistent with lymph node origin and intratumoral expansion of most tumor T cells.

Each CDR3 protein gets one entry after TCRdb re-called the multiplex PCR reads with MiXCR. The sample consists of 180,000 or so distinct CDR3 sequences, roughly 35% of them appearing once. Samples came from axillary lymph nodes draining the breast cancer. In germline, CDR1 is SGHTA, CDR2 FQGNSA. The CDR3 runs 14 residues. This clonotype was sampled from a female donor with breast cancer. Some clones in this sample may be carry-over from other donors' samples. The chain recombines TRBV7-2 with TRBJ1-4; TRBD1 matches 7 bases. The sample consisted of axillary lymph node tissue. The CDR3 loop is CASSPQGFNEQLFF. The CDR3 coding sequence is TGTGCCAGCAGCCCACAGGGGTTTAATGAACAACTGTTTTTT.